Below, one T cell receptor beta chain is given with its context. This entry comes from a study of blood T cell repertoires in COVID-19. TCRdb keeps only in-frame clones here, not all; method: immunoSEQ multiplex PCR. The sample includes around 140,000 clones, about four fifths of them seen just once. J lost 4 bases, V lost 4 bases, and 0 bases had no gene match. Germline V lookup: CDR1 MGHRA, CDR2 YSYEKL. The CDR3 covers 13 residues. The TCR comes from a woman aged 80 or over with acute or convalescent COVID-19. The sample consisted of peripheral blood. The V gene is TRBV4-1, the J gene TRBJ1-1; the match to TRBD1 covers 10 bases. CDR3 region: CASSRTGGTEAFF. CDR3 bases: TGCGCCAGCAGCCGGACAGGGGGCACTGAAGCTTTCTTT.